These T cell receptor beta chains were read from a single sample in a study of OX40 agonist ivuxolimab in advanced cancers. TCRdb's table, derived via immunoSEQ multiplex PCR, lists solely in-frame clones and lacks some. The sample has 30,000 to 35,000 clones, 89% seen once. Sequencing used CD4+ or CD8+ T cells sorted from blood, obtained in a trial of the OX40 agonist ivuxolimab. The receptors come from an adult with an advanced solid tumor such as melanoma, head and neck, liver or kidney cancer. Both conserved end residues are part of each CDR3. Each record gives: J gene, V gene, clone size, D gene, CDR3 length, CDR3 protein, CDR3 DNA. A D gene is named only where the DNA matches it firmly. Rows may omit the clone size; those that give it use once, few, many or a size class.

TRBJ2-5 | TRBV5-6 | NA | NA | 17 | CASSLAPLTRVQETQYF | TGTGCCAGCAGCTTGGCCCCCCTCACCAGGGTCCAAGAGACCCAGTACTTC
TRBJ1-1 | TRBV9 | NA | NA | 14 | CASSVGGRSTEAFF | TGTGCCAGCAGCGTAGGGGGAAGGAGCACTGAAGCTTTCTTT
TRBJ2-7 | TRBV5-6 | NA | NA | 14 | CASSRREAPYEQYF | TGTGCCAGCAGTCGGAGGGAGGCCCCCTACGAGCAGTACTTC
TRBJ2-1 | TRBV25-1 | NA | NA | 12 | CASSELVNEQFF | TGTGCCAGCAGTGAATTGGTGAATGAGCAGTTCTTC
TRBJ2-1 | TRBV4-1 | NA | NA | 12 | CASSQVGNEQFF | TGCGCCAGCAGCCAAGTGGGGAATGAGCAGTTCTTC
TRBJ2-2 | TRBV2 | NA | TRBD2 | 16 | CASSEASGGNTGELFF | TGTGCCAGCAGTGAAGCTAGCGGGGGGAACACCGGGGAGCTGTTTTTT
TRBJ2-1 | TRBV29-1 | NA | NA | 14 | CSVEGGMYRNEQFF | TGCAGCGTTGAAGGTGGAATGTATCGCAATGAGCAGTTCTTC
TRBJ2-7 | TRBV4-1 | once | NA | 12 | CASSGQSYEQYF | TGCGCCAGCAGCGGACAGTCCTACGAGCAGTACTTC
TRBJ2-7 | TRBV29-1 | NA | TRBD1 | 14 | CSTRTGAGNYEQYF | TGCAGCACCCGGACAGGGGCTGGGAACTACGAGCAGTACTTC
TRBJ2-7 | TRBV5-6 | NA | NA | 12 | CASSWQGLEQYF | TGTGCCAGCAGCTGGCAGGGTCTCGAGCAGTACTTC
TRBJ1-1 | TRBV4-1 | NA | NA | 15 | CASSQVGGLNTEAFF | TGCGCCAGCAGCCAAGTCGGGGGTTTGAACACTGAAGCTTTCTTT
TRBJ2-1 | TRBV5-6 | NA | NA | 14 | CASSLSSEYNEQFF | TGTGCCAGCAGCTTGTCTAGCGAGTACAATGAGCAGTTCTTC
TRBJ2-7 | TRBV27 | NA | NA | 12 | CASSLSGSEQYF | TGTGCCAGCAGTTTATCGGGGTCCGAGCAGTACTTC